Listed here are 8 T cell receptor beta chains from one sample, sequenced in a study of blood T cell repertoires in COVID-19. Method: immunoSEQ multiplex PCR; TCRdb's copy keeps in-frame clones and lacks some. The sample holds more than 50,000 clones; about 70% are singletons and the top ten take 50% to 55%. The sequenced material came from peripheral blood. These receptors were collected from an elderly woman with acute or convalescent COVID-19.

The rearrangement links TRBV19 to TRBJ2-2; 7 bases agree with TRBD2. Germline V gene lookup returns CDR1 LNHDA and CDR2 SQIVND (reference sequence). Unmatched junction bases numbered 12, after V lost 9 bases and J lost 5 bases. This CDR3 contains 15 residues. CDR3 in amino acids: CASTSGGGKTGELFF. The CDR3 nucleotides read TGTGCCAGCACATCGGGGGGAGGGAAAACCGGGGAGCTGTTTTTT.

This clone appeared once. The chain joins TRBV3-1 (or the pseudogene TRBV3-2) to TRBJ1-5, with a tentative D call TRBD1 (6 bases). The CDR3 sequence is 16 residues long. The V gene's germline CDR1 is LGHDT and CDR2 YNNKEL (reference sequence). V was trimmed by 4 bases and J by 3 bases, leaving 16 bases between them. CDR3 residues: CASSRSSDRHNQPQHF. The CDR3 DNA follows: TGTGCCAGCAGCCGATCCTCTGACAGGCACAATCAGCCCCAGCATTTT.

The gene calls are TRBV7-9 and TRBJ1-1; D is unclear. The V gene lost 5 bases and the J gene lost 0 bases, with 7 bases spanning the gap. The CDR3 length is 13 residues. Germline loops: CDR1 SEHNR, CDR2 FQNEAQ (reference sequence). CDR3 DNA sequence: TGTGCCAGCAGCAGTACACTGAACACTGAAGCTTTCTTT. It is translated as CASSSTLNTEAFF.

This clone showed up just once. The genes are TRBV28 and TRBJ1-6, with D perhaps TRBD1 (6 bases). Trimming took off 6 bases at V and 13 bases at J, with 25 bases between the two ends. The CDR3 totals 16 residues. Per germline, CDR1 MDHEN and CDR2 SYDVKM. The CDR3 region is CASRSPGTSGAGPLHF. DNA of the CDR3: TGTGCCAGCAGATCCCCCGGGACAAGTGGGGCCGGCCCCCTCCACTTT.

The chain uses TRBV18 and TRBJ1-5; D is ambiguous. Trimming stripped 2 bases from V and 1 base from J, with 12 bases between. Germline assignment: CDR1 KGHSH and CDR2 LQKENI. This CDR3 has 16 residues. CDR3 residues: CASSPTGSGSNQPQHF. The CDR3 DNA reads as TGTGCCAGCTCACCAACGGGGTCCGGGAGCAATCAGCCCCAGCATTTT.

V gene TRBV30 combines with J gene TRBJ1-2; TRBD1 matches at 11 bases. Unmatched junction bases numbered 3, after V lost 3 bases and J lost 0 bases. Germline CDR1 reads GTSNPN; CDR2 reads SVGIG (reference sequence). The CDR3 covers 15 residues. The chain's CDR3 is CAWSGQGASNYGYTF. CDR3 nucleotides: TGTGCCTGGAGCGGACAGGGGGCTTCTAACTATGGCTACACCTTC. The whole variable domain, remainder taken from reference TRBV30 and TRBJ1-2, is SQTIHQWPATLVQPVGSPLSLECTVEGTSNPNLYWYRQAAGRGLQLLFYSVGIGQISSEVPQNLSASRPQDRQFILSSKKLLLSDSGFYLCAWSGQGASNYGYTFGSGTRLTVV.

V is TRBV11-2 and J is TRBJ2-1, with 10 bases that match TRBD2. CDR1 is SGHAT and CDR2 is FQNNGV in the germline V gene. The CDR3 totals 18 residues. Germline trimming cut 5 bases from V and 0 bases from J; bases unmatched to any gene: 10. The CDR3 protein is CASSPRTSGYTSYNEQFF. CDR3 DNA sequence: TGTGCCAGCAGCCCTAGGACTAGCGGTTATACCTCCTACAATGAGCAGTTCTTC. The whole variable domain, remainder taken from reference TRBV11-2 and TRBJ2-1, is EAGVAQSPRYKIIEKRQSVAFWCNPISGHATLYWYQQILGQGPKLLIQFQNNGVVDDSQLPKDRFSAERLKGVDSTLKIQPAKLEDSAVYLCASSPRTSGYTSYNEQFFGPGTRLTVL.

This clone occurred many times. The CDR3 spells CASSDERGAQHF. In DNA, the CDR3 is TGTGCCAGCAGTGACGAAAGGGGTGCCCAGCATTTT. The rearrangement links TRBV6-4 to TRBJ1-5, with a weak D call TRBD1 (5 bases). The CDR3 sequence is 12 residues long. In germline, CDR1 is MRHNA, CDR2 SNTAGT. Trimming pared 2 bases from V and 11 bases from J, leaving 10 bases between.